This TCR beta chain appears in the sequencing data of a study of regulatory T cells in long-lasting Graves disease. Across the study: Patients newly diagnosed with Graves' had been on antithyroid drugs for under 3 months. Study results and limitations: Only a small sample size was used, which may have cut accuracy.

For this clonotype: Antigen: not known. This could be a read error, since a much larger clone is one nucleotide away.

Trimming took off 7 bases at V and 10 bases at J, with 15 bases between the two ends. Germline V gene data show CDR1 as SGHVS and CDR2 as FQNEAQ. The CDR3 runs 12 residues. Sequencing libraries for TCR beta were prepared with iRepertoire HTBI primers and Arm-PCR of CDR3 regions. TCRdb re-analysed the multiplex PCR reads in MiXCR, keeping a single row per CDR3 protein. The table shows 360,000 or so distinct CDR3 sequences, with 16% occurring only once. Time point described: newly diagnosed GD, antithyroid drugs for less than 3 months. The TCR library used RNA extracted from PBMCs. In Xi'an, China, an endocrinology department was the source of patients. This sample was shared with a second study, whose subject was T cells in Graves' hyperthyroidism and ophthalmopathy. As that study records: Reasons for excluding patients were uncontrolled infection, other autoimmune disease, pregnancy or lactation.

The TCR originated in a man aged 40-49 years with Graves disease. The starting material was peripheral blood mononuclear cells (PBMCs), obtained at new diagnosis, from a patient treated with antithyroid drugs. This chain joins TRBV7-8 and TRBJ2-3; D is unresolved. DNA for the CDR3: TGTGCCAGCAACTCCGCCACTGTGGCGCAGTATTTT. Translated, it gives CASNSATVAQYF.